Following are 16 T cell receptor beta chains from one sample sequenced in a study of blood T cell repertoires in COVID-19. Repertoires were generated with immunoSEQ multiplex PCR, while TCRdb's copy carries only in-frame clones and drops some. The table includes some 250,000 clones, roughly 90% detected once. The sequencing input was PBMCs or T cells enriched from blood (not recorded which). The receptors stem from a woman in her thirties or forties with acute COVID-19.

This sequence joins TRBV18 and TRBJ1-3; 9 bases match TRBD1. V shed 6 bases, J shed 3 bases, and the junction held 12 bases outside the gene matches. Germline CDR1 and CDR2: KGHSH and LQKENI. CDR3 length equals 17 residues. The CDR3 bases are TGTGCCAGCTCGGCACCGGGACAGGGTTCCGATGGAAACACCATATATTTT. Translating gives CASSAPGQGSDGNTIYF.

Here the CDR3 reads CASSWRGQETQYF. CDR3 sequence (DNA): TGTGCCAGCAGCTGGCGGGGGCAAGAGACCCAGTACTTC. This sequence joins TRBV3-1 (or the pseudogene TRBV3-2) and TRBJ2-5; 7 nucleotides line up with TRBD2. V shed 5 bases and J 2 bases; nucleotides not matched to a gene: 2. The CDR3 has 13 residues. In germline, CDR1 is LGHDT, CDR2 YNNKEL (reference sequence).

The V and J genes are TRBV7-2 and TRBJ2-5, with TRBD2 as a possible D gene (7 bases). Germline V gene sequence: CDR1 SGHTA, CDR2 FQGNSA. This CDR3 is 15 amino acids long. Trimming left V 2 bases short and J 5 bases short, with 15 bases between. The DNA for the CDR3 is TGTGCCAGCAGCTTACGGGGGCGCGGGGGTGAGACCCAGTACTTC. Its protein product is CASSLRGRGGETQYF. Based on the CDR3 plus reference TRBV7-2 and TRBJ2-5, the full variable domain is GAGVSQSPSNKVTEKGKDVELRCDPISGHTALYWYRQSLGQGLEFLIYFQGNSAPDKSGLPSDRFSAERTGGSVSTLTIQRTQQEDSAVYLCASSLRGRGGETQYFGPGTRLLVL.

V usage is TRBV20-1 and J usage is TRBJ2-1; D is unclear. Germline CDR1 and CDR2: DFQATT and SNEGSKA (reference sequence). With 3 bases removed from V and 8 bases from J, the gap between germline ends came to 11 bases. The CDR3 spans 12 residues. This CDR3 is CSASGRVYEQFF. In DNA form, the CDR3 reads TGCAGTGCTAGTGGTCGGGTCTATGAGCAGTTCTTC.

This chain uses TRBV12-5 with TRBJ2-4; 10 nucleotides match TRBD1. CDR1 LGHNT and CDR2 FRNRAP come from the germline V gene. The V segment lost 3 bases and the J segment 8 bases; nucleotides outside the gene matches: 7. The CDR3 contains 15 residues. Here the CDR3 reads CASGFQGQGLYIQYF. CDR3 sequence (DNA): TGTGCTAGTGGTTTCCAGGGACAGGGGCTCTACATTCAGTACTTC.

The chain combines TRBV2 with TRBJ2-3; D ambiguous. The V gene lost 4 bases and the J gene lost 0 bases, with 17 bases spanning the gap. Per germline, CDR1 SNHLY and CDR2 FYNNEI. CDR3 length: 17 residues. Here the CDR3 reads CASSVPLSPISTDTQYF. The CDR3 nucleotides are TGTGCCAGCAGTGTTCCCCTATCGCCGATTAGCACAGATACGCAGTATTTT. Combining the CDR3 with reference TRBV2 and TRBJ2-3 gives the whole variable domain EPEVTQTPSHQVTQMGQEVILRCVPISNHLYFYWYRQILGQKVEFLVSFYNNEISEKSEIFDDQFSVERPDGSNFTLKIRSTKLEDSAMYFCASSVPLSPISTDTQYFGPGTRLTVL.

The CDR3 sequence is CASSPDSIEAFF. The CDR3 DNA reads as TGTGCCAGCTCACCAGATAGTATTGAAGCTTTCTTT. The rearrangement uses TRBV18 and TRBJ1-1; D remains unclear. V lost 2 bases, J lost 7 bases, and 8 bases lay in between. Per the germline V gene, CDR1 is KGHSH and CDR2 is LQKENI. The CDR3 totals 12 residues.

On this clone itself: At one boundary the junction diverges from the germline segment, which might be a read error. The chain is built from TRBV27 and TRBJ1-2; D might be TRBD1 (6 bases). The germline V gene encodes CDR1 MNHEY and CDR2 SMNVEV (reference sequence). This CDR3 is 14 amino acids long. The CDR3 DNA is TGTACCAGCACCGTGACAGGAGCTAACTATGGCTACACCTTC. Protein product: CTSTVTGANYGYTF.

The chain carries TRBV13 and TRBJ1-3, with 9 positions matching TRBD1. The ends lost 3 bases at V and 0 bases at J; junction bases unmatched: 3. The length of the CDR3 is 16 residues. In germline, CDR1 is PRHDT, CDR2 FYEKMQ (reference sequence). CDR3 DNA sequence: TGTGCCAGCAGCTTCGACAGGGGGAGCTCTGGAAACACCATATATTTT. Protein sequence: CASSFDRGSSGNTIYF.

CDR3 nucleotide sequence: TGTGCCAGCAGTGTGGAGTCAGATTATGGCTACACCTTC. It is translated as CASSVESDYGYTF. This rearrangement joins TRBV2 to TRBJ1-2, with D uncertain. The CDR3 is made up of 13 amino acids. Trimming took off 4 bases at V and 5 bases at J, with 11 bases between the two ends. Germline CDR1 and CDR2: SNHLY and FYNNEI.

The V gene is TRBV10-2, the J gene TRBJ2-1, with D maybe TRBD2 (7 bases). Germline-derived CDR1 and CDR2 are WSHSY and SAAADI. This CDR3 contains 15 residues. Trimming shortened V by 10 bases and J by 8 bases, and 24 bases separated the two germline ends. CDR3 loop: CATQDGGAVPDEQFF. In DNA, the CDR3 is TGCGCCACCCAGGATGGGGGGGCAGTACCGGATGAGCAGTTCTTC.

This chain uses TRBV5-1 with TRBJ2-3, with no clear D. The V end lost 3 bases, the J end lost 0 bases, and 11 bases lay between the germline ends. The V gene's germline CDR1 is SGHRS and CDR2 YFSETQ. The CDR3 loop spans 15 amino acids. The CDR3 region is CASSYDKPSTDTQYF. CDR3 DNA: TGCGCCAGCAGCTATGACAAGCCTAGCACAGATACGCAGTATTTT.

A remark on this clone: Other nucleotide sequences in the sample specify the same CDR3. The rearrangement joins TRBV19 to TRBJ1-5, with unresolved D. The CDR3 runs to 13 residues. Germline values: CDR1 LNHDA, CDR2 SQIVND (reference sequence). The germline V and J ends were trimmed by 0 bases and 6 bases, with 6 bases remaining between them. DNA for the CDR3: TGTGCCAGTAGTATAGATCGAGGTCAGCCCCAGCATTTT. Amino acid sequence: CASSIDRGQPQHF.

The chain joins TRBV4-1 to TRBJ1-1; weak D call: TRBD1 (6 bases). The V end was cut by 1 base, the J end by 1 base, with 10 bases between. Germline V gene data show CDR1 as MGHRA and CDR2 as YSYEKL. This CDR3 contains 15 residues. CDR3 bases: TGCGCCAGCAGCCAAGTTGGACAGCCGAACACTGAAGCTTTCTTT. It specifies CASSQVGQPNTEAFF.

The chain is built from TRBV27 and TRBJ2-3; TRBD2 aligns across 7 bases. The CDR3 is made up of 15 amino acids. Per germline, CDR1 MNHEY and CDR2 SMNVEV (reference sequence). V was pared by 3 bases and J by 3 bases, with 6 bases of the junction left unmatched. This CDR3 reads CASSFPGEGTDTQYF. DNA for the CDR3: TGTGCCAGCAGTTTCCCGGGGGAGGGGACAGATACGCAGTATTTT.

This clone was picked up one time. The chain couples TRBV7-8 to TRBJ1-2; a weak D match, TRBD1 (6 bases). Trimming removed 1 base from V and 4 bases from J, with 13 bases in between. There are 15 residues in the CDR3. Germline V gives CDR1 SGHVS, CDR2 FQNEAQ. The CDR3 loop reads CASSLEEGEAYGYTF. The CDR3 DNA reads as TGTGCCAGCAGCTTAGAAGAGGGGGAAGCCTATGGCTACACCTTC.